The table lists the clone carrying this T cell receptor (beta chain) with a few counts. Mouse gene names apply. Coverage ceases 4 residues before the CDR3 finishes, and the germline J gene fills in the end. cDNA reverse transcribed from extracted RNA served as the sequencing template. This table comes from immunoSEQ multiplex PCR, and its TCRdb copy is limited to in-frame clones, with some not included. This repertoire holds about 270,000 clones, and none appear only once. This specimen comes from a study of CD8+ T cells in alopecia areata. CDR3 length: 12 residues. V was clipped by 6 bases and J by 4 bases; unmatched bases: 2. Germline V lookup: CDR1 NSQYPW, CDR2 LRSPGD (reference sequence). Sorting used CD4, CD8alpha, NKG2D, NKG2ACE and other markers on pooled cutaneous lymph node cells.

The V and J genes are TRBV1 and TRBJ1-1, with TRBD1 matching over 7 bases. The sequence was obtained from a C3H/HeJ mouse with alopecia areata. Mouse MHC haplotype: H2-k. Material: CD4+ T cells sorted from a lymph node. The DNA read from the CDR3 is TGCACCTGCAGCCCAGGGGGCACA. Translation: CTCSPGGT. The entire CDR3 sequence reads CTCSPGGTEVFF.